These T cell receptor beta chains were read from a single sample in a study of cytomegalovirus exposure and HLA in healthy donors. Libraries were prepared by immunoSEQ multiplex PCR; TCRdb keeps only in-frame clonotypes and omits some of them. The repertoire holds more than 150,000 clones, 75% to 90% seen once, with approximately 1.3% in the top ten. Sequencing was performed on PBMCs. The receptors here all came from a girl under 18 in good health and CMV-seropositive. The CDR3 runs from the conserved cysteine through the conserved F or W.

v_gene: TRBV6-5
j_gene: TRBJ2-7
CDR3aa: CASSPGQGLSEQYF

v_gene: TRBV7-6
j_gene: TRBJ2-1
CDR3aa: CASSLTGSSSYNEQFF

v_gene: TRBV6-1
j_gene: TRBJ2-7
CDR3aa: CASTDRGSYEQYF

v_gene: TRBV4-2
j_gene: TRBJ2-7
CDR3aa: CASSQDWLLAGVSYEQYF

v_gene: TRBV25-1
j_gene: TRBJ2-2
CDR3aa: CASSEYSSSGELFF

v_gene: TRBV4-2
j_gene: TRBJ2-1
CDR3aa: CASSQDGLAGYNEQFF

v_gene: TRBV10-1
j_gene: TRBJ2-3
CDR3aa: CASSRGLATTDTQYF

v_gene: TRBV27
j_gene: TRBJ2-7
CDR3aa: CASSFGRGPSYEQYF

v_gene: TRBV6-1
j_gene: -
CDR3aa: CASSEGLYEQYF

v_gene: TRBV2
j_gene: TRBJ2-1
CDR3aa: CASSEVGGLSSYNEQFF

v_gene: TRBV25-1
j_gene: TRBJ1-5
CDR3aa: CASSESGRGNQPQHF

v_gene: TRBV21-1
j_gene: TRBJ2-4
CDR3aa: CASSMGGHIQYF

v_gene: TRBV6-6
j_gene: TRBJ1-2
CDR3aa: CASSYAAGGLYGYTF

v_gene: TRBV6-5
j_gene: TRBJ2-1
CDR3aa: CASSGLAGAYNEQFF

v_gene: TRBV29-1
j_gene: TRBJ1-2
CDR3aa: CSVEIPPRAATF

v_gene: TRBV4-1
j_gene: TRBJ2-7
CDR3aa: CASSQGLLAAGYEQYF

v_gene: TRBV5-4
j_gene: TRBJ2-7
CDR3aa: CASSLDRVYEQYF

v_gene: TRBV5-1
j_gene: TRBJ2-3
CDR3aa: CASSLEAFTDTQYF

v_gene: TRBV1
j_gene: TRBJ2-3
CDR3aa: CTSGAGGGPSGTDTQYF

v_gene: TRBV5-1
j_gene: TRBJ2-7
CDR3aa: CASSFRQGNYEQYF

v_gene: TRBV5-1
j_gene: TRBJ2-6
CDR3aa: CASSFLGGNSGANVLTF

v_gene: TRBV6-5
j_gene: TRBJ1-1
CDR3aa: CASSSRPQGADKAFF

v_gene: TRBV10-3
j_gene: TRBJ2-7
CDR3aa: CAISGSGNAYEQYF

v_gene: TRBV5-1
j_gene: TRBJ2-5
CDR3aa: CASSSRGGNNKETQYF

v_gene: TRBV9
j_gene: TRBJ2-1
CDR3aa: CASSEWGGRDPHYNEQFF

v_gene: TRBV6-5
j_gene: TRBJ1-1
CDR3aa: CASSYSTGLATEAFF

v_gene: TRBV5-4
j_gene: TRBJ2-7
CDR3aa: CASSLPLTGGSHEQYF

v_gene: TRBV19
j_gene: TRBJ1-5
CDR3aa: CASSPGTARGNQPQHF

v_gene: TRBV6-5
j_gene: TRBJ2-1
CDR3aa: CASSRGPLGEQFF

v_gene: TRBV9
j_gene: TRBJ1-3
CDR3aa: CASSPQSELSGNTIYF

v_gene: TRBV2
j_gene: TRBJ2-1
CDR3aa: CASSVSIAGGLFF